Sequencing of this T cell receptor beta chain was carried out in a study of technical replicates of blood from a few donors. The CDR3 spans 12 residues. V lost 3 bases and J lost 2, with 7 bases in between. Per germline, CDR1 SQVTM and CDR2 ANQGSEA. Some clones are missing from TCRdb's copy, which holds only in-frame ones; the method was immunoSEQ multiplex PCR. The sample shows over 65,000 clones, roughly 98% of them seen only once. This sequence originates from a human donor in good health. The sequencing input was T cells isolated from PBMCs. V is TRBV29-1 and J is TRBJ2-5; D might be TRBD1 (5 bases). CDR3 protein: CSVDWTQETQYF. The CDR3 DNA follows: TGCAGCGTTGACTGGACACAAGAGACCCAGTACTTC.